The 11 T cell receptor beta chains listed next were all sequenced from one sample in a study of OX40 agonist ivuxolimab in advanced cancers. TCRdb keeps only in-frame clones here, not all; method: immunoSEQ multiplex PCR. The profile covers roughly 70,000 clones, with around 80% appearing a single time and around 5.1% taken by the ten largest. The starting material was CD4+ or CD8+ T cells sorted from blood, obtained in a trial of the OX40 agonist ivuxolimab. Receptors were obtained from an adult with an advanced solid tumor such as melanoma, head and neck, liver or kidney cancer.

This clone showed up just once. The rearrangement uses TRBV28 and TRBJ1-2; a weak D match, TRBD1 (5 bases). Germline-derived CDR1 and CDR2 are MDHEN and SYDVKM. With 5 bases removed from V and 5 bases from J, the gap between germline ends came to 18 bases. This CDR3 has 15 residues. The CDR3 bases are TGTGCCAGCAGTCGAACTATCCTGGACACTTATGGCTACACCTTC. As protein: CASSRTILDTYGYTF.

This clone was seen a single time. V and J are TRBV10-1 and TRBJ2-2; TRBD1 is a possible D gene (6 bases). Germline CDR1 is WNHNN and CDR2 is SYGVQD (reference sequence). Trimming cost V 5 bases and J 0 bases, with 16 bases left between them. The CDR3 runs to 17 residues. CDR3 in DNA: TGCGCCAGCAGTTGGACAGTAGAAGATTCGAACACCGGGGAGCTGTTTTTT. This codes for CASSWTVEDSNTGELFF.

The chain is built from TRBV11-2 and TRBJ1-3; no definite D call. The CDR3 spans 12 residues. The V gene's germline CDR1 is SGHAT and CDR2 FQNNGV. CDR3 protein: CASARAGNTIYF. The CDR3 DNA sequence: TGTGCTTCGGCAAGGGCTGGAAACACCATATATTTT.

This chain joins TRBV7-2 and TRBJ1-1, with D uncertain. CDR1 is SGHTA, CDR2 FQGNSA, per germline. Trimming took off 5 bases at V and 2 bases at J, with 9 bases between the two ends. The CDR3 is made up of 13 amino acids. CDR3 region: CASSPQANTEAFF. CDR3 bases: TGTGCCAGCAGCCCCCAGGCAAACACTGAAGCTTTCTTT.

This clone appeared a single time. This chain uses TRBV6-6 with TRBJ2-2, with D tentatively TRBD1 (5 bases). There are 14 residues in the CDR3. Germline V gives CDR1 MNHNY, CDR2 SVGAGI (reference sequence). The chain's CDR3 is CASWGPMNTGELFF. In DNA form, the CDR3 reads TGTGCATCCTGGGGCCCGATGAACACCGGGGAGCTGTTTTTT.

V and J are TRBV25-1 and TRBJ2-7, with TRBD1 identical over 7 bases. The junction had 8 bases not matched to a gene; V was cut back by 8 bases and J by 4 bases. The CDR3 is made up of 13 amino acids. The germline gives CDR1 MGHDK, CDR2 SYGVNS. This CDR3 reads CASGTVSEYEQYF. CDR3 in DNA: TGTGCCAGCGGGACAGTCTCGGAGTACGAGCAGTACTTC.

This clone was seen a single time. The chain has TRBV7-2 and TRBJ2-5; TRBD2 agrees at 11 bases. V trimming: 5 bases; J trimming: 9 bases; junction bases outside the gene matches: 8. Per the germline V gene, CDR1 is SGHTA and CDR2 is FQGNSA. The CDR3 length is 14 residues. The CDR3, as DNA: TGTGCCAGCAGCCTACCTAGCGGGAGGATGTCCCAGTACTTC. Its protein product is CASSLPSGRMSQYF.

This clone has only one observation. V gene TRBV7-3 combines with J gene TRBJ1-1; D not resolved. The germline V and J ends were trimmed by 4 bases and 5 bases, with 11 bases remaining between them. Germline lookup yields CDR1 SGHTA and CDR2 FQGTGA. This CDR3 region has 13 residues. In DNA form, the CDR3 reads TGTGCCAGCAGCTATTCGGAGGCAACTGAAGCTTTCTTT. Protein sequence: CASSYSEATEAFF.

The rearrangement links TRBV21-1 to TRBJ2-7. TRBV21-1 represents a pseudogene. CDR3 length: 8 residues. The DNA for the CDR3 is TGTGCCACCTCTGGGCAGTACTTC. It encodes CATSGQYF.

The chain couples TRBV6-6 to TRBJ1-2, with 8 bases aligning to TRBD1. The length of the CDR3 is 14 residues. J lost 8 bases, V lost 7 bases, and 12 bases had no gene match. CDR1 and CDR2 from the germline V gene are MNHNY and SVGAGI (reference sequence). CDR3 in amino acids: CASTEGTGLEGYTF. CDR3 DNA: TGTGCCAGCACCGAGGGGACAGGATTGGAAGGCTACACCTTC.

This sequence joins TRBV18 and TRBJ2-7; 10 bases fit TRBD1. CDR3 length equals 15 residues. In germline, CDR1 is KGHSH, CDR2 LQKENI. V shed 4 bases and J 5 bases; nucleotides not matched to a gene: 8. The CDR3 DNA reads TGTGCCAGCTCACTGATGACAGGGGGCCCCAACGAGCAGTACTTC. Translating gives CASSLMTGGPNEQYF. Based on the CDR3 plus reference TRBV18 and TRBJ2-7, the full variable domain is NAGVMQNPRHLVRRRGQEARLRCSPMKGHSHVYWYRQLPEEGLKFMVYLQKENIIDESGMPKERFSAEFPKEGPSILRIQQVVRGDSAAYFCASSLMTGGPNEQYFGPGTRLTVT.